Following are 22 T cell receptor beta chains from one sample sequenced in a study of T cell repertoires in cytomegalovirus infection. TCRdb re-derived calls from the reads in MiXCR, one entry per CDR3 protein. There are some 320,000 distinct CDR3 sequences in the sample; 29% occur only once, and about 19% lies in the top ten. These receptors are not linked to any known antigen. This specimen consisted of cultured PBMCs, obtained from culture after CMV antigen stimulation. The receptors come from a human donor in good health (CMV status not recorded). Some clones in this sample may be carry-over from other donors' samples.

This clonotype was seen more than once but under ten times. This chain joins TRBV27 and TRBJ1-1, with 9 bases lining up with TRBD1. The V gene's germline CDR1 is MNHEY and CDR2 SMNVEV (reference sequence). The CDR3 covers 13 residues. Losses at the gene ends were 8 bases for V and 3 bases for J; bases not matched to a gene: 4. CDR3 DNA sequence: TGTGCCAGCCGGCACAGGGGGCACACTGAAGCTTTCTTT. This translates into CASRHRGHTEAFF.

The rearrangement links TRBV5-6 to TRBJ2-3, with 10 bases fitting TRBD2. Germline V CDR1 and CDR2: SGHDT, YYEEEE. The junction had 13 bases not matched to a gene; V was cut back by 3 bases and J by 0 bases. This CDR3 spans 19 amino acids. The CDR3 DNA follows: TGTGCCAGCAGCTCATCACTACTCGGGACTAGCGATAGCACAGATACGCAGTATTTT. Its translation: CASSSSLLGTSDSTDTQYF. The whole variable domain, remainder taken from reference TRBV5-6 and TRBJ2-3, is DAGVTQSPTHLIKTRGQQVTLRCSPKSGHDTVSWYQQALGQGPQFIFQYYEEEERQRGNFPDRFSGHQFPNYSSELNVNALLLGDSALYLCASSSSLLGTSDSTDTQYFGPGTRLTVL.

On this clonotype itself: One end of the junction fails to match germline, which may point to a read error. The chain is built from TRBV7-7 and TRBJ1-1; 8 positions agree with TRBD1. CDR3 length: 14 residues. Germline V gene sequence: CDR1 SSHAT, CDR2 FNYEAQ (reference sequence). CDR3 in amino acids: CASSPIVQGAEAFF. CDR3 DNA sequence: TGTGCTAGCAGCCCCATAGTACAGGGGGCTGAAGCTTTCTTT.

This sequence joins TRBV7-3 and TRBJ2-2; a weak D match, TRBD1 (5 bases). The CDR3 length is 15 residues. Germline loops: CDR1 SGHTA, CDR2 FQGTGA. The ends were cut back, 1 base at V and 4 bases at J, with 10 bases in the middle. The CDR3 sequence is CASSLRPTGTGELFF. DNA of the CDR3: TGTGCCAGCAGCTTAAGACCAACAGGCACCGGGGAGCTGTTTTTT. The full variable domain, in which reference TRBV7-3 and TRBJ2-2 provide the parts outside the CDR3, is GAGVSQTPSNKVTEKGKYVELRCDPISGHTALYWYRQSLGQGPEFLIYFQGTGAADDSGLPNDRFFAVRPEGSVSTLKIQRTERGDSAVYLCASSLRPTGTGELFFGEGSRLTVL.

This clonotype was found many times. The V call is TRBV12-3 or TRBV12-4, the J call TRBJ1-3, with D maybe TRBD1 (5 bases). The length of the CDR3 is 13 residues. V lost 8 bases and J lost 0, with 8 bases in between. CDR3 sequence (DNA): TGTGCCAGCCGACAGAACTCTGGAAACACCATATATTTT. Encoded protein: CASRQNSGNTIYF.

This clonotype came up many times. This sequence joins TRBV9 and TRBJ2-7, with TRBD1 identical over 7 bases. CDR3 length: 13 residues. CDR1 SGDLS and CDR2 YYNGEE come from the germline V gene. The V and J ends lost 4 bases and 4 bases, in that order; junction bases with no gene match: 5. Written as DNA, the CDR3 is TGTGCCAGCAGCCCGACGGGACAGTACGAGCAGTACTTC. Protein product: CASSPTGQYEQYF.

This chain connects TRBV15 to TRBJ2-5; 7 bases match TRBD2. The CDR3 loop spans 17 amino acids. J lost 5 bases, V lost 2 bases, and 14 bases had no gene match. Germline V gene sequence: CDR1 LNHNV, CDR2 YYDKDF (reference sequence). CDR3 sequence (DNA): TGTGCCACCAGCAGACCCCGCGGGATCGGGGGGAACGAGACCCAGTACTTC. This sequence encodes CATSRPRGIGGNETQYF.

J is TRBJ1-6 and V is TRBV19, with unresolved D. CDR3 length: 13 amino acids. Germline V gene sequence: CDR1 LNHDA, CDR2 SQIVND (reference sequence). V was clipped by 5 bases and J by 8 bases, with 10 bases between them. This CDR3 reads CASSGGYDSPLHF. In DNA form, the CDR3 reads TGTGCCAGTAGTGGAGGGTACGATTCACCCCTCCACTTT. The full variable domain, rest sourced from reference TRBV19 and TRBJ1-6, is DGGITQSPKYLFRKEGQNVTLSCEQNLNHDAMYWYRQDPGQGLRLIYYSQIVNDFQKGDIAEGYSVSREKKESFPLTVTSAQKNPTAFYLCASSGGYDSPLHFGNGTRLTVT.

This chain links TRBV7-6 with TRBJ2-4, with D possibly TRBD2 on 5 matching bases. The CDR3 runs 13 residues. The germline V gene encodes CDR1 SGHVS and CDR2 FNYEAQ. Trimming pared 5 bases from V and 0 bases from J, leaving 5 bases between. The CDR3 DNA reads as TGTGCCAGCAGCGGACTAGCCAAAAACATTCAGTACTTC. As protein: CASSGLAKNIQYF.

The count of this clonotype is one. The rearrangement links TRBV9 to TRBJ2-7; possible D gene TRBD2, 7 bases. There are 13 residues in the CDR3. From germline, CDR1 is SGDLS and CDR2 YYNGEE. The germline V and J ends were trimmed by 4 bases and 5 bases, with 13 bases remaining between them. Written as DNA, the CDR3 is TGTGCCAGCAGCAAGAGGGGGGGCAACGAGCAGTACTTC. Its translation is CASSKRGGNEQYF.

The chain couples TRBV20-1 to TRBJ2-3; TRBD2 matches at 9 bases. Germline CDR1 reads DFQATT; CDR2 reads SNEGSKA (reference sequence). Losses at the gene ends were 4 bases for V and 1 base for J; bases not matched to a gene: 6. The CDR3 sequence is 15 residues long. The CDR3 loop is CSANQVAGGTDTQYF. CDR3 nucleotide sequence: TGCAGTGCTAACCAGGTAGCGGGGGGCACAGATACGCAGTATTTT.

Only a few counts were recorded for this clonotype. V usage is TRBV11-2 and J usage is TRBJ1-2; the match to TRBD1 covers 8 bases. This CDR3 region has 15 residues. Germline assignment: CDR1 SGHAT and CDR2 FQNNGV. The V gene end was trimmed by 6 bases and the J gene end by 3 bases; junction bases not matched to a gene: 9. The DNA of the CDR3 is TGTGCCAGCAGTACCTCCAGGGGGCGAGACTATGGCTACACCTTC. Translation: CASSTSRGRDYGYTF. The full variable domain, completed using reference TRBV11-2 and TRBJ1-2, is EAGVAQSPRYKIIEKRQSVAFWCNPISGHATLYWYQQILGQGPKLLIQFQNNGVVDDSQLPKDRFSAERLKGVDSTLKIQPAKLEDSAVYLCASSTSRGRDYGYTFGSGTRLTVV.

The chain couples TRBV20-1 to TRBJ2-3, with TRBD2 matching over 7 bases. Germline V gene data show CDR1 as DFQATT and CDR2 as SNEGSKA (reference sequence). After removal of 3 bases from V and 6 bases from J, the junction contained 6 bases not matched to a gene. This CDR3 contains 13 residues. The CDR3 protein is CSARMGGGDTQYF. As DNA, the CDR3 is TGCAGTGCTAGGATGGGGGGGGGGGATACGCAGTATTTT.

This rearrangement joins TRBV12-3 or TRBV12-4 to TRBJ2-1; D may be TRBD2 (5 bases). CDR3 length: 11 residues. The ends were cut back, 3 bases at V and 13 bases at J, with 10 bases in the middle. The CDR3 DNA reads TGTGCCAGCAGTTTCGGAGGTGATCAGTTCTTC. It yields the protein CASSFGGDQFF.

CDR3 sequence (DNA): TGTGCCAGTAGTATCACAACAAGCAATGAGCAGTTCTTC. This codes for CASSITTSNEQFF. The chain couples TRBV19 to TRBJ2-1; D is unclear. Germline V gene sequence: CDR1 LNHDA, CDR2 SQIVND (reference sequence). CDR3 size: 13 residues. Trimming left V 3 bases short and J 6 bases short, with 9 bases between.

The chain uses TRBV7-9 and TRBJ2-7; D not certain. V was cut by 4 bases and J by 2 bases, with 18 bases left in between. The CDR3 loop spans 16 amino acids. Germline V CDR1 and CDR2: SEHNR, FQNEAQ (reference sequence). The CDR3 region has the DNA TGTGCCAGCAGCTACTCCAGTGAATTAGGACCCTACGAGCAGTACTTC. This encodes CASSYSSELGPYEQYF.

The chain uses TRBV18 and TRBJ2-7, with a tentative D call TRBD1 (6 bases). The germline V gene encodes CDR1 KGHSH and CDR2 LQKENI. V was pared by 3 bases and J by 1 base, with 10 bases between. The CDR3 sequence is 14 residues long. The chain's CDR3 is CASSPTGGSYEQYF. CDR3 sequence (DNA): TGTGCCAGCTCACCGACAGGAGGATCCTACGAGCAGTACTTC. The full variable domain, completed using reference TRBV18 and TRBJ2-7, is NAGVMQNPRHLVRRRGQEARLRCSPMKGHSHVYWYRQLPEEGLKFMVYLQKENIIDESGMPKERFSAEFPKEGPSILRIQQVVRGDSAAYFCASSPTGGSYEQYFGPGTRLTVT.

The chain couples TRBV7-9 to TRBJ1-2, with 7 bases matching TRBD1. Per germline, CDR1 SEHNR and CDR2 FQNEAQ (reference sequence). CDR3 length: 14 residues. V shed 1 base and J 6 bases; nucleotides not matched to a gene: 5. As DNA, the CDR3 is TGTGCCAGCAGCTTAGACGGGACAGTCCATGGCTACACCTTC. Amino acids: CASSLDGTVHGYTF.

This chain joins TRBV6-8 and TRBJ2-7, with D unresolved. The germline V gene encodes CDR1 MNHGY and CDR2 SAAAGT. The CDR3 length is 13 residues. Trimming removed 7 bases from V and 0 bases from J, with 10 bases in between. CDR3: CASIDLDSYEQYF. The DNA of the CDR3 is TGTGCCAGCATAGACCTCGACTCCTACGAGCAGTACTTC.

This clonotype was seen at least ten times. The chain couples TRBV9 to TRBJ2-5; 8 bases are shared with TRBD2. The CDR3 has 17 amino acids. J lost 2 bases, V lost 2 bases, and 11 bases had no gene match. Germline assignment: CDR1 SGDLS and CDR2 YYNGEE. CDR3 amino acids: CASSVAGGTLPQETQYF. In DNA form, the CDR3 reads TGTGCCAGCAGCGTCGCGGGGGGAACCCTACCTCAAGAGACCCAGTACTTC. Variable domain in full (rest from reference TRBV9 and TRBJ2-5): DSGVTQTPKHLITATGQRVTLRCSPRSGDLSVYWYQQSLDQGLQFLIQYYNGEERAKGNILERFSAQQFPDLHSELNLSSLELGDSALYFCASSVAGGTLPQETQYFGPGTRLLVL.

This CDR3 is CASGQGTQETQYF. CDR3 in DNA: TGTGCCAGCGGGCAGGGGACTCAAGAGACCCAGTACTTC. The chain recombines TRBV7-3 with TRBJ2-5, with D perhaps matching TRBD1 or TRBD2 (6 bases each). V lost 8 bases and J 2 bases, leaving 12 bases between the germline ends. Germline CDR1 reads SGHTA; CDR2 reads FQGTGA. The CDR3 has 13 residues.

The chain uses TRBV6-1 and TRBJ2-3; TRBD2 agrees at 11 bases. This CDR3 region has 16 residues. CDR1 and CDR2 (germline): MNHNS, SASEGT. V trimming: 5 bases; J trimming: 7 bases; junction bases outside the gene matches: 11. Written as DNA, the CDR3 is TGTGCCAGCAGTTCATCACTAGCGGGAGCTGTAAATACGCAGTATTTT. Its protein product is CASSSSLAGAVNTQYF.